This T cell receptor (beta chain) stems from a study of CD8 T cells in ankylosing spondylitis. Trimming removed 0 bases from V and 6 bases from J, with 12 bases in between. Germline V gives CDR1 LGHNA, CDR2 YNFKEQ. CDR3 length: 15 amino acids. TCRdb reprocessed the 5' RACE reads with MiXCR, giving one entry per CDR3 protein. This sample yields roughly 170,000 distinct CDR3 sequences, of which approximately 10% are seen a single time; approximately 15% belongs to the top ten. This clonotype was counted between two and nine times. The specimen was blood, either unsorted or a sorted T cell fraction (not recorded which). The clonotype comes from a female donor with ankylosing spondylitis or in good health (not recorded which). This chain joins TRBV4-2 and TRBJ1-5; TRBD1 might be the D (5 bases). CDR3 DNA sequence: TGTGCCAGCAGCCAAGAGATGGGGGTTCGTCAGCCCCAGCATTTT. Protein product: CASSQEMGVRQPQHF.